The TCR beta chain described here comes from a study of T cell responses to AZD1222 COVID-19 vaccine. General observations from the study: Baseline seropositivity occurred in only six AZD1222 recipients. At 160-218 and 743-854, vaccine-associated CD4 TCRs were dominant, and they spanned spike. Nearly half of spike-specific TCRs reportedly go after variant regions that carry no mutations.

Profiled with immunoSEQ multiplex PCR; TCRdb holds only in-frame clones, not every one. Among about 220,000 clones listed, 93% were seen once. A remark on this clone: The antigen is undetermined.

The CDR3 runs to 15 residues. The germline V and J ends were trimmed by 2 bases and 0 bases, with 9 bases remaining between them. In germline, CDR1 is KGHSH, CDR2 LQKENI. The TCR originated in an adult in good health. Sequenced material: peripheral blood, taken on day 0 of MenACWY control vaccination. This sequence joins TRBV18 and TRBJ2-3; the D is unclear. The CDR3 nucleotides read TGTGCCAGCTCACCAGGAATGGGAAGCACAGATACGCAGTATTTT. Residues: CASSPGMGSTDTQYF.